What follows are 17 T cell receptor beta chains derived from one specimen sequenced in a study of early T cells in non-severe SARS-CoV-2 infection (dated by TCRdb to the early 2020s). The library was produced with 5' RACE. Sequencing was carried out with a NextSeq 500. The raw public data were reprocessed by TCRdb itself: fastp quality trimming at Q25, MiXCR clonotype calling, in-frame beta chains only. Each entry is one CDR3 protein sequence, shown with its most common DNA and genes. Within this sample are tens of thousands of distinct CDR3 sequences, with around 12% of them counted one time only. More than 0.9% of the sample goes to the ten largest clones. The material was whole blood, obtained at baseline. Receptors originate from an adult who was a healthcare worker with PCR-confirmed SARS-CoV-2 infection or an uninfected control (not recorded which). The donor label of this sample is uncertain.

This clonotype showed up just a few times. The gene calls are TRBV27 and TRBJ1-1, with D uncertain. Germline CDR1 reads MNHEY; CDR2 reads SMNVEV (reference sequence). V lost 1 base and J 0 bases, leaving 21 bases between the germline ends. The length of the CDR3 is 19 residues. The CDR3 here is CASSLYSLGAGVLNTEAFF. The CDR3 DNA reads TGTGCCAGCAGTTTATATAGTCTGGGTGCGGGCGTATTGAACACTGAAGCTTTCTTT.

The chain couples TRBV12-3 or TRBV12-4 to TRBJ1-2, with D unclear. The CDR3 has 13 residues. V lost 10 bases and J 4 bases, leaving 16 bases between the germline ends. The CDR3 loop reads CATSWPVGYGYTF. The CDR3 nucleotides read TGTGCCACCTCCTGGCCCGTGGGCTATGGCTACACCTTC.

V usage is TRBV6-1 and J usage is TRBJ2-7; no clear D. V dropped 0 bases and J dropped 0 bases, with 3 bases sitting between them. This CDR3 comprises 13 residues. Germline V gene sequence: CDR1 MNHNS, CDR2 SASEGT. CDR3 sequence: CASSEATSYEQYV. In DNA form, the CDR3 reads TGTGCCAGCAGTGAAGCGACCTCCTACGAGCAGTACGTC.

The CDR3 loop reads CASSGTDSYSPLHF. The CDR3, as DNA: TGTGCCAGCAGTGGGACAGATTCTTATTCACCCCTCCACTTT. This chain links TRBV2 with TRBJ1-6, with D possibly TRBD1 on 6 matching bases. This CDR3 contains 14 residues. V gave up 4 bases and J gave up 8 bases, with 12 bases separating them. Germline lookup yields CDR1 SNHLY and CDR2 FYNNEI.

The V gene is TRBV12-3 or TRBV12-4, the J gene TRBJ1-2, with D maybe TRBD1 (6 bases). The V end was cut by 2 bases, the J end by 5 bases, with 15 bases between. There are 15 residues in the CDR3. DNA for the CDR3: TGTGCCAGCAGTTTAAGAACAGGGTCGCGGTATGGCTACACCTTC. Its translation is CASSLRTGSRYGYTF.

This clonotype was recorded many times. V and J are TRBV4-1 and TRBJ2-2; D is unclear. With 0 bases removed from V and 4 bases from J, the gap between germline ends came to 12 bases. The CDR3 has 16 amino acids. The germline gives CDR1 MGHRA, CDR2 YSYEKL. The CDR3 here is CASSQDALPSTGELFF. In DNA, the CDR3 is TGCGCCAGCAGCCAAGACGCGCTACCCAGCACCGGGGAGCTGTTTTTT.

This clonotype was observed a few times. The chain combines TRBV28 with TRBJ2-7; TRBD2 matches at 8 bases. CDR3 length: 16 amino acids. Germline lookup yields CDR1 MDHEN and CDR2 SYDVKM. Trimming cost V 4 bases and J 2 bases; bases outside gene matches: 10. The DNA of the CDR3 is TGTGCCAGCAGTTCTATGGGTAGCGGGGTGACCTACGAGCAGTACGTC. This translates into CASSSMGSGVTYEQYV.

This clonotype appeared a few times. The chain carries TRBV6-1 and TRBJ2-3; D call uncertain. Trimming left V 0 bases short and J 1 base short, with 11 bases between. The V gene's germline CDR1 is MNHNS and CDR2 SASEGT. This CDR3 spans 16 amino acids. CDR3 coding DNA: TGTGCCAGCAGTGAAGCCGGATGGGTGGGCACAGATACGCAGTATTTT. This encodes CASSEAGWVGTDTQYF.

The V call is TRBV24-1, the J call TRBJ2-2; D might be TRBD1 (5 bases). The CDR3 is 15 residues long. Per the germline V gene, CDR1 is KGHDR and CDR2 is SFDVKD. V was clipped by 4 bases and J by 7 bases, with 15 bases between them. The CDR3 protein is CATSDPTEFYGELFF. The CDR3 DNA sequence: TGTGCCACCAGTGACCCGACAGAATTTTACGGGGAGCTGTTTTTT.

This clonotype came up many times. The CDR3 reads CASSQESRLGIDTQYF. The CDR3 DNA is TGCGCCAGCAGCCAAGAGTCCAGGTTGGGTATAGATACGCAGTATTTT. The chain joins TRBV4-1 to TRBJ2-3; D unclear. V was shortened by 0 bases and J by 5 bases, with 15 bases between the two germline ends. This CDR3 is built from 16 residues. Germline values: CDR1 MGHRA, CDR2 YSYEKL.

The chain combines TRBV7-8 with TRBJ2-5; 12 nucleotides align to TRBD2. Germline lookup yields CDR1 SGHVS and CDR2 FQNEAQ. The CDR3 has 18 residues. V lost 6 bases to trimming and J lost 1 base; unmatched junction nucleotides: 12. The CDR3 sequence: CASSFTRTSGGRQETQYF. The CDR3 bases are TGTGCCAGCAGTTTCACAAGAACTAGCGGGGGGCGCCAAGAGACCCAGTACTTC. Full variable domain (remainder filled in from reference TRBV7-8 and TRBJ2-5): GAGVSQSPRYKVAKRGQDVALRCDPISGHVSLFWYQQALGQGPEFLTYFQNEAQLDKSGLPSDRFFAERPEGSVSTLKIQRTQQEDSAVYLCASSFTRTSGGRQETQYFGPGTRLLVL.

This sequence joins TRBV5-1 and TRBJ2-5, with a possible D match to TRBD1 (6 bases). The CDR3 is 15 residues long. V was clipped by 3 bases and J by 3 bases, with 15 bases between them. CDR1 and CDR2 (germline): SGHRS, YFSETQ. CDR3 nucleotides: TGCGCCAGCAGCTCCGGTAGGGCAGGGGAAGAGACCCAGTACTTC. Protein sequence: CASSSGRAGEETQYF. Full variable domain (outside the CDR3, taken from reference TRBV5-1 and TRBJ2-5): KAGVTQTPRYLIKTRGQQVTLSCSPISGHRSVSWYQQTPGQGLQFLFEYFSETQRNKGNFPGRFSGRQFSNSRSEMNVSTLELGDSALYLCASSSGRAGEETQYFGPGTRLLVL.

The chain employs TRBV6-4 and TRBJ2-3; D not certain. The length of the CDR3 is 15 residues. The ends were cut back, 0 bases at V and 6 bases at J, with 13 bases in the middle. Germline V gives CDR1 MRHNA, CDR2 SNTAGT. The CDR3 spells CASSDSGSKVDTQYF. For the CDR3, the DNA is TGTGCCAGCAGTGACTCCGGCAGCAAAGTGGATACGCAGTATTTT.

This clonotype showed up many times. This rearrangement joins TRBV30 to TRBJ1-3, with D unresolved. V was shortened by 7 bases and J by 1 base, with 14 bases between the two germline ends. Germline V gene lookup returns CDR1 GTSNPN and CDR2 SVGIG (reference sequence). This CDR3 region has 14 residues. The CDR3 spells CAYGRPRSGNTIYF. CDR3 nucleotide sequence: TGTGCCTACGGACGGCCGCGATCTGGAAACACCATATATTTT.

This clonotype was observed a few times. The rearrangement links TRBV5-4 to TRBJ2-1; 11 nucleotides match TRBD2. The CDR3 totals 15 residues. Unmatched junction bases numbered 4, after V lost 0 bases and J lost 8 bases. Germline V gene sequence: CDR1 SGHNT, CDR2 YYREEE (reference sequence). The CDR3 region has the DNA TGTGCCAGCAGCTTGGTTAGCGGGGGGGCTTATGAGCAGTTCTTC. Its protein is CASSLVSGGAYEQFF.

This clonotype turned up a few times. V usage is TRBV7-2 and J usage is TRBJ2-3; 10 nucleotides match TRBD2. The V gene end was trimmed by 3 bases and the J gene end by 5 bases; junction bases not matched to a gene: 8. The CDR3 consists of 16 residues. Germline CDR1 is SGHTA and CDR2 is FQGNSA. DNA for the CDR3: TGTGCCAGCAGCTTCCCCGAGCGGGGGGGCAAAGATACGCAGTATTTT. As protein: CASSFPERGGKDTQYF.

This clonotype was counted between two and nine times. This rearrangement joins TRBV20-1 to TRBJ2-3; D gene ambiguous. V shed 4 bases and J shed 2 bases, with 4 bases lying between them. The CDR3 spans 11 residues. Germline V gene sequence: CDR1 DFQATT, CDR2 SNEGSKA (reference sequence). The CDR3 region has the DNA TGCAGTGCTACTTACACAGATACGCAGTATTTT. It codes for CSATYTDTQYF.